Shown below are 20 T cell receptor beta chains from a single sample sequenced in a study of blood T cell repertoires in COVID-19. TCRdb's copy holds only in-frame clones and misses some; the assay was immunoSEQ multiplex PCR. The table records over 450,000 clones, about 88% of them present only once. What was sequenced was peripheral blood. These receptors were collected from a man younger than 30 with COVID-19, enrolled during active disease.

This clone was seen a handful of times. The chain couples TRBV10-2 to TRBJ1-1; weak D call: TRBD1 (5 bases). CDR3 length: 13 residues. V lost 4 bases, J lost 0 bases, and 6 bases lay in between. Germline loops: CDR1 WSHSY, CDR2 SAAADI. The CDR3 reads CASSGQMNTEAFF. The CDR3 DNA reads as TGCGCCAGCAGTGGACAGATGAACACTGAAGCTTTCTTT.

This clone was observed a few times. The chain uses TRBV29-1 and TRBJ2-3; 12 positions match TRBD1. The CDR3 covers 15 residues. Germline V gives CDR1 SQVTM, CDR2 ANQGSEA. The ends lost 7 bases at V and 3 bases at J; junction bases unmatched: 8. The CDR3 loop is CSAGTGGRRTDTQYF. Here the CDR3 DNA reads TGCAGCGCCGGGACAGGGGGCCGGAGAACAGATACGCAGTATTTT.

This sequence joins TRBV2 and TRBJ1-1; 10 nucleotides match TRBD1. Germline V gives CDR1 SNHLY, CDR2 FYNNEI. V shed 6 bases and J 4 bases; nucleotides not matched to a gene: 5. The CDR3 sequence is 14 residues long. The CDR3 nucleotides read TGTGCCAGCAGATGGACAGGGGGGTCCACTGAAGCTTTCTTT. Translation: CASRWTGGSTEAFF.

The rearrangement uses TRBV23-1 and TRBJ2-6; D call uncertain. TRBV23-1 is an ORF; its function is uncertain. The CDR3 runs 16 residues. V gave up 1 base and J gave up 2 bases, with 9 bases separating them. The CDR3, as DNA: TGCGCCAGCAGTCAATACAGAGCTACTGGGGCCAACGTCCTGACTTTC. Translating it yields CASSQYRATGANVLTF.

The chain joins TRBV7-2 to TRBJ2-7, with 10 bases identical to TRBD2. The V gene's germline CDR1 is SGHTA and CDR2 FQGNSA. This CDR3 comprises 14 residues. The junction had 3 bases not matched to a gene; V was cut back by 5 bases and J by 2 bases. CDR3 protein: CASSETSGPYEQYF. DNA of the CDR3: TGTGCCAGCAGCGAGACTAGCGGGCCCTACGAGCAGTACTTC.

V usage is TRBV5-4 and J usage is TRBJ2-3; maybe TRBD2 (5 bases). V lost 0 bases and J lost 2, with 13 bases in between. The germline V gene encodes CDR1 SGHNT and CDR2 YYREEE (reference sequence). The CDR3 covers 16 residues. This chain's CDR3 is CASSLVGGGPTDTQYF. Written as DNA, the CDR3 is TGTGCCAGCAGCTTGGTCGGAGGTGGGCCCACAGATACGCAGTATTTT.

The chain links TRBV5-4 to TRBJ1-6; 7 bases fit TRBD1. The trim removed 4 bases at V and 9 bases at J, leaving 13 bases unmatched. This CDR3 is 16 amino acids long. Germline CDR1 reads SGHNT; CDR2 reads YYREEE (reference sequence). CDR3 DNA sequence: TGTGCCAGCAGCCCAGGACAGGATAAAAGCATTTCACCCCTCCACTTT. Its protein is CASSPGQDKSISPLHF.

The chain recombines TRBV12-3 or TRBV12-4 with TRBJ1-2, with TRBD1 identical over 8 bases. V dropped 5 bases and J dropped 4; count of bases not matched to a gene: 3. The CDR3 totals 13 residues. As DNA, the CDR3 is TGTGCCAGCAGTCCGACAGGGGTCTATGGCTACACCTTC. It specifies CASSPTGVYGYTF.

V usage is TRBV11-2 and J usage is TRBJ2-1; 7 bases are a match to TRBD2. Germline trimming cut 2 bases from V and 0 bases from J; bases unmatched to any gene: 10. Germline V gene data show CDR1 as SGHAT and CDR2 as FQNNGV. CDR3 length equals 18 residues. Here the CDR3 reads CASSLNPSGASSYNEQFF. The CDR3 DNA sequence: TGTGCCAGCAGCTTAAACCCAAGCGGGGCGAGCTCCTACAATGAGCAGTTCTTC.

The J gene is TRBJ2-2, the V gene TRBV7-9, with D possibly being TRBD2 (6 bases). V lost 5 bases, J lost 0 bases, and 13 bases lay in between. Germline V CDR1 and CDR2: SEHNR, FQNEAQ (reference sequence). CDR3 length equals 16 residues. The CDR3 coding sequence is TGTGCCAGCAGCACCACTAGCAGTACGAACACCGGGGAGCTGTTTTTT. Translated: CASSTTSSTNTGELFF.

V usage is TRBV7-9 and J usage is TRBJ2-7; no clear D. Germline CDR1 SEHNR, CDR2 FQNEAQ (reference sequence). CDR3 length: 11 amino acids. V was cut by 3 bases and J by 7 bases, with 7 bases left in between. The CDR3 DNA is TGTGCCAGCAGCTTTTCTGAGGAGCAGTACTTC. This gives the protein CASSFSEEQYF.

The sample holds one count of this clone. Other DNA sequences in the sample encode the same CDR3. The V and J genes are TRBV6-5 and TRBJ1-1; 7 bases line up with TRBD1. The CDR3 is 13 amino acids. Germline lookup yields CDR1 MNHEY and CDR2 SVGAGI. Unmatched junction bases numbered 3, after V lost 7 bases and J lost 1 base. The CDR3 loop is CASTRTGNTEAFF. The CDR3 bases are TGTGCCAGCACCCGGACAGGGAACACTGAAGCTTTCTTT.

This chain links TRBV6-5 with TRBJ1-6; D unresolved. CDR1 is MNHEY, CDR2 SVGAGI, per germline. V was pared by 8 bases and J by 4 bases, with 9 bases between. There are 13 residues in the CDR3. The CDR3 DNA sequence: TGTGCCAGCGGACGGGAGTATAATTCACCCCTCCACTTT. Translated, it gives CASGREYNSPLHF.

The chain employs TRBV29-1 and TRBJ2-7; the D gene is possibly TRBD1 (5 bases). This CDR3 is built from 12 residues. Per germline, CDR1 SQVTM and CDR2 ANQGSEA. Trimming cost V 4 bases and J 4 bases, with 11 bases left between them. CDR3 DNA sequence: TGCAGCGTTGTGAAGGGGCGGTACGAGCAGTACTTC. Protein: CSVVKGRYEQYF.

The chain links TRBV4-1 to TRBJ2-3, with 9 bases matching TRBD1. CDR1 and CDR2 from the germline V gene are MGHRA and YSYEKL. The CDR3 totals 16 residues. Trimming cost V 3 bases and J 3 bases; bases outside gene matches: 7. CDR3 region: CASSHPGTGRTDTQYF. The CDR3 DNA reads TGCGCCAGCAGCCACCCCGGGACAGGGCGTACAGATACGCAGTATTTT.

The chain recombines TRBV2 with TRBJ1-2, with D perhaps matching TRBD1 (5 bases). Germline CDR1 SNHLY, CDR2 FYNNEI. V was pared by 5 bases and J by 5 bases, with 12 bases between. The CDR3 is 13 residues long. Here the CDR3 DNA reads TGTGCCAGCAGTACCCAGGGTACTTATGGCTACACCTTC. Translating gives CASSTQGTYGYTF. Drawing the rest from reference TRBV2 and TRBJ1-2, the complete variable domain is EPEVTQTPSHQVTQMGQEVILRCVPISNHLYFYWYRQILGQKVEFLVSFYNNEISEKSEIFDDQFSVERPDGSNFTLKIRSTKLEDSAMYFCASSTQGTYGYTFGSGTRLTVV.

V and J are TRBV9 and TRBJ2-1; TRBD2 aligns across 8 bases. Germline lookup yields CDR1 SGDLS and CDR2 YYNGEE. This CDR3 has 15 amino acids. V shed 4 bases and J 4 bases; nucleotides not matched to a gene: 7. The CDR3 DNA is TGTGCCAGCAGCCCTCGGGCGGGAGGTTACAATGAGCAGTTCTTC. Encoded protein: CASSPRAGGYNEQFF. Combining the CDR3 with reference TRBV9 and TRBJ2-1 gives the whole variable domain DSGVTQTPKHLITATGQRVTLRCSPRSGDLSVYWYQQSLDQGLQFLIQYYNGEERAKGNILERFSAQQFPDLHSELNLSSLELGDSALYFCASSPRAGGYNEQFFGPGTRLTVL.

This clone was picked up one time. This chain uses TRBV5-5 with TRBJ2-4; D remains unclear. The germline V gene has CDR1 SGHKS and CDR2 YYEKEE (reference sequence). The CDR3 runs to 13 residues. The ends were cut back, 0 bases at V and 8 bases at J, with 9 bases in the middle. The CDR3, as DNA: TGTGCCAGCAGCTTGGTGTCAGTGGACATTCAGTACTTC. Protein sequence: CASSLVSVDIQYF.

V usage is TRBV5-1 and J usage is TRBJ1-6; no reliable D call. Germline V gene data show CDR1 as SGHRS and CDR2 as YFSETQ. The CDR3 is made up of 14 amino acids. Trimming took off 9 bases at V and 0 bases at J, with 10 bases between the two ends. The CDR3 DNA is TGCGCCACGCGGGGTAGCTCCTATAATTCACCCCTCCACTTT. Its translation is CATRGSSYNSPLHF. Based on the CDR3 plus reference TRBV5-1 and TRBJ1-6, the full variable domain is KAGVTQTPRYLIKTRGQQVTLSCSPISGHRSVSWYQQTPGQGLQFLFEYFSETQRNKGNFPGRFSGRQFSNSRSEMNVSTLELGDSALYLCATRGSSYNSPLHFGNGTRLTVT.

This clone appeared once. CDR3 region: CASSYLAGINTEAFF. CDR3 coding DNA: TGTGCCAGTAGTTACCTCGCGGGCATTAACACTGAAGCTTTCTTT. The gene calls are TRBV19 and TRBJ1-1, with D uncertain. V dropped 5 bases and J dropped 2 bases, with 15 bases sitting between them. The CDR3 is made up of 15 amino acids. Germline V gene data show CDR1 as LNHDA and CDR2 as SQIVND (reference sequence).